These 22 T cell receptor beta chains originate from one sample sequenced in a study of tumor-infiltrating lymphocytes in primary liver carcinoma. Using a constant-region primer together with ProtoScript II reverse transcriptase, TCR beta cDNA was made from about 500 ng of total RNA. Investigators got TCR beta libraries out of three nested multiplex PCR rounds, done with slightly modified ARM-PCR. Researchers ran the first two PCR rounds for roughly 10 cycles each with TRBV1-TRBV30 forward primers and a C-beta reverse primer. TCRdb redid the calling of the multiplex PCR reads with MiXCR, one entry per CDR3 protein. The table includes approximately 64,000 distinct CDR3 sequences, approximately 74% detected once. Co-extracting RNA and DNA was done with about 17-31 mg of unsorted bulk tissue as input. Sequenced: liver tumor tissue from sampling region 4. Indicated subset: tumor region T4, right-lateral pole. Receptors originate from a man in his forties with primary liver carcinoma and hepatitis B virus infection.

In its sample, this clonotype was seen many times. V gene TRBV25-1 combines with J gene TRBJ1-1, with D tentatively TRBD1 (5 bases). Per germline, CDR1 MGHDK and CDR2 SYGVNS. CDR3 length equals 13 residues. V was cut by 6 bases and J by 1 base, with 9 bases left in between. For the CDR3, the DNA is TGTGCCAGCAGGGGACCCTCGAACACTGAAGCTTTCTTT. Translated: CASRGPSNTEAFF.

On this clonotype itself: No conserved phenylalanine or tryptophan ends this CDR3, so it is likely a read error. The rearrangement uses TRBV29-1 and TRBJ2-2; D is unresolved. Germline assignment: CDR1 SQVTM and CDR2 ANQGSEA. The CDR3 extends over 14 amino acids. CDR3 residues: CSVVFQETTGELFY. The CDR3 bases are TGCAGTGTTGTATTTCAGGAGACCACCGGGGAGCTGTTTTAT.

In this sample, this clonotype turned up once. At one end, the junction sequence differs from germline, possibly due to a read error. The CDR3 DNA sequence: TGTACCATCAGTGTGTATGAAGGCGATCAGCACCAGCATTTT. Residues: CTISVYEGDQHQHF. The genes are TRBV10-3 and TRBJ1-5; D gene ambiguous. CDR1 is ENHRY and CDR2 is SYGVKD in the germline V gene. There are 14 residues in the CDR3.

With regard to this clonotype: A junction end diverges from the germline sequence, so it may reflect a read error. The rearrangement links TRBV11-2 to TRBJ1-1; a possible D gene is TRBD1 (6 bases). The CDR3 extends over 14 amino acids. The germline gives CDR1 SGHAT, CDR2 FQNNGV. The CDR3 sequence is CANSNRGWESETFF. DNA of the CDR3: TGTGCCAACAGCAATAGGGGGTGGGAGTCTGAAACCTTCTTT.

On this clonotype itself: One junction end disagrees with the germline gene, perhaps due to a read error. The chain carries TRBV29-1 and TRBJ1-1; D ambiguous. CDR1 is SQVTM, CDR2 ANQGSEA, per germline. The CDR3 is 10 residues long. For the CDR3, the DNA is TGCAGCGTACTTGGCACTGAAGCTGTCTTT. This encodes CSVLGTEAVF.

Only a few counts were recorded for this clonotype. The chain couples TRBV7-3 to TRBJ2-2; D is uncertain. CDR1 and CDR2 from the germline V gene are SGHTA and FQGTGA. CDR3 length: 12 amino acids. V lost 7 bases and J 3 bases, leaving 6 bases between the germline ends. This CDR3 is CASTSDTGELFF. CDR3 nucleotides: TGTGCCAGCACCTCGGACACCGGGGAGCTGTTTTTT.

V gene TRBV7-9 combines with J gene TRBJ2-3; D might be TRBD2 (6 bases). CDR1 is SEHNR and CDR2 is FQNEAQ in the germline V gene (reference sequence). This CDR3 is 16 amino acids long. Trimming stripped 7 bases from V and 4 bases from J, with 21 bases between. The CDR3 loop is CASNLGISGGADTQYF. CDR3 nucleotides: TGTGCCAGCAACCTAGGGATTAGCGGAGGGGCAGATACGCAGTATTTT.

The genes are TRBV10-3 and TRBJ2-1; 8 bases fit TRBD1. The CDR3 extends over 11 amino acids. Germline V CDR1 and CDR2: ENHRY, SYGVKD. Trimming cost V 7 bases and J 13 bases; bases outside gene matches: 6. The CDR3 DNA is TGTGCCATCAAAGGTGGGACAGGTCAGTTCTTC. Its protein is CAIKGGTGQFF.

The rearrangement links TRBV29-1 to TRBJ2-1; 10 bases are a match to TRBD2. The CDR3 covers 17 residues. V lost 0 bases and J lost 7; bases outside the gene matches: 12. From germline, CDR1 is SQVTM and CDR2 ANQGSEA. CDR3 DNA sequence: TGCAGCGTTGAAGATGCAAGCGGGGGGGGTCGAGGTAATGAGCAGTTCTTC. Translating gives CSVEDASGGGRGNEQFF.

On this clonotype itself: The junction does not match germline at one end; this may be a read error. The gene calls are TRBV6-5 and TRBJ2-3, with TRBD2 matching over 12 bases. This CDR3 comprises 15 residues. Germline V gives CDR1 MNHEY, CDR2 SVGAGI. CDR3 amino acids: CVSNPGLAGIDTQYF. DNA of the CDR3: TGTGTCAGCAACCCAGGACTAGCGGGAATAGATACGCAGTATTTT.

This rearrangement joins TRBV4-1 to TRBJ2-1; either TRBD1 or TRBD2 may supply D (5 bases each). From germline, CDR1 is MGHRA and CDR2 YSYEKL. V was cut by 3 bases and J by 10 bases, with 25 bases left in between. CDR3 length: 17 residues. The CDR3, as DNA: TGCGCCAGCAGCCAGTATCCGGGACCCCGAGGATACGACGAGCAGTTCTTC. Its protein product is CASSQYPGPRGYDEQFF.

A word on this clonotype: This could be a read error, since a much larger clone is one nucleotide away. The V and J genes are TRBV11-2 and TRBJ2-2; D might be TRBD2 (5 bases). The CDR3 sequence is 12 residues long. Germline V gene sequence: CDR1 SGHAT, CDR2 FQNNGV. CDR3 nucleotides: TGTGTCAGCGGCCCTGATTCCGGGGAGCTGTTTTTT. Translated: CVSGPDSGELFF. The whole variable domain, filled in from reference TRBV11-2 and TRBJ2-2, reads EAGVAQSPRYKIIEKRQSVAFWCNPISGHATLYWYQQILGQGPKLLIQFQNNGVVDDSQLPKDRFSAERLKGVDSTLKIQPAKLEDSAVYLCVSGPDSGELFFGEGSRLTVL.

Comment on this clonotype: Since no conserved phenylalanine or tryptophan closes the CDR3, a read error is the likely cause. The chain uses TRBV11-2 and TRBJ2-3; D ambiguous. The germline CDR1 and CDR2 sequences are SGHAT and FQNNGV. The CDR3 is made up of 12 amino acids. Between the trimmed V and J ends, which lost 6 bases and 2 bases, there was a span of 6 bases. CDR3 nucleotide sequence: TGTGCCAGCAGTGCCAACACAGATACGCAGTATTAT. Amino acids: CASSANTDTQYY.

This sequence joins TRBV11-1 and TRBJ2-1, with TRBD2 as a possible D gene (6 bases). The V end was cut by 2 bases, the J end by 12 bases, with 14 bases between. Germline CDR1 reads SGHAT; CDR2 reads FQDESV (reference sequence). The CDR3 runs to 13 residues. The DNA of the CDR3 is TGTGCCAGCAGCTTAACGCTTGGAGGGCGGCAGTTCTTC. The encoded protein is CASSLTLGGRQFF.

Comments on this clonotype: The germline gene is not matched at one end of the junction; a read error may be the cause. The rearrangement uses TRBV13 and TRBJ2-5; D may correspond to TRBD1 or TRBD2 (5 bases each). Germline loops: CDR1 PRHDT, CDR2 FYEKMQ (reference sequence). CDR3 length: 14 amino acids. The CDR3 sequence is CASSLSGDQVTQYF. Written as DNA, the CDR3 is TGTGCCAGCAGCTTATCTGGGGACCAAGTGACCCAGTACTTC.

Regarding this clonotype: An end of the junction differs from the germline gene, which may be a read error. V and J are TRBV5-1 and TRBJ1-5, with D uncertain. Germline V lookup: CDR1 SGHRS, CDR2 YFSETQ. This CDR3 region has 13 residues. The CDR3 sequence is CASSHEGNQSQHF. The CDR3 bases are TGCGCCAGCAGCCACGAAGGGAATCAGTCCCAGCATTTT.

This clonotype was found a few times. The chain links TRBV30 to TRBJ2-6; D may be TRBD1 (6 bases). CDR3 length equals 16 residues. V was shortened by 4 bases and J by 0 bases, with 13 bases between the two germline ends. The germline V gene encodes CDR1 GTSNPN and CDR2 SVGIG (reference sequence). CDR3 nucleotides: TGTGCCTGGACTGCGACAGGCCTCTCTGGGGCCAACGTCCTGACTTTC. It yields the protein CAWTATGLSGANVLTF.

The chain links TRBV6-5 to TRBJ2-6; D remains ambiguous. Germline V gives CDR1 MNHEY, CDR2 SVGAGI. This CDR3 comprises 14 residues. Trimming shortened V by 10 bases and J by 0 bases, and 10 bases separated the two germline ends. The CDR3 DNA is TGTGCCATCACCCGACACTCTGGGGCCAACGTCCTGACTTTC. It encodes CAITRHSGANVLTF.

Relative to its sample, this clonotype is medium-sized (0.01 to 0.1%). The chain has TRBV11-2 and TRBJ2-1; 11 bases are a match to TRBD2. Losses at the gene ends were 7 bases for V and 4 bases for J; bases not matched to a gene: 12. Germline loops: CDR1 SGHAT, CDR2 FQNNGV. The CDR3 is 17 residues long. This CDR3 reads CASKRGSGRAGYNEQFF. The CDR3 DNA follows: TGTGCCAGCAAGAGAGGTAGCGGGAGGGCCGGTTACAATGAGCAGTTCTTC.

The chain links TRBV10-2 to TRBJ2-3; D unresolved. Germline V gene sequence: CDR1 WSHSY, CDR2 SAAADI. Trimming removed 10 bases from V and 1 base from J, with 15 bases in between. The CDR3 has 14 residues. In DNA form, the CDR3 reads TGCGCCAACAAGGGCCCACCGGGCACAGATACGCAGTATTTT. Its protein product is CANKGPPGTDTQYF.

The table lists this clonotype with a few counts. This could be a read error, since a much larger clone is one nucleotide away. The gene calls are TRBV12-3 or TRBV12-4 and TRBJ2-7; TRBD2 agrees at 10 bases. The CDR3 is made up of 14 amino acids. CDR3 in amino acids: CAISLLAGGYEQYF. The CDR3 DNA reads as TGTGCCATCAGTTTGTTAGCGGGAGGCTACGAGCAGTACTTC.

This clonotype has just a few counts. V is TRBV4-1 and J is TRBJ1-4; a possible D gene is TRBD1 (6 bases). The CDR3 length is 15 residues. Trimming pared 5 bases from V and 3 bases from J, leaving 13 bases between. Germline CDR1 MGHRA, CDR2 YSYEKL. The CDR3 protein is CASSEGGTSNEKLFF. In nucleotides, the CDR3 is TGCGCCAGCAGCGAAGGGGGGACTTCTAATGAAAAACTGTTTTTT.